Each of the 2 T cell receptor beta chains below was sequenced from the same sample in a study of CD4+ T cells in melanoma. Sequencing was performed with immunoSEQ multiplex PCR; in TCRdb, only in-frame clones are kept and a portion is missing. This sample has about 140,000 clones; around 90% occur once, and the top ten carry roughly 1.4%. These receptors all stem from a human donor with melanoma.

Concerning this clone: The germline gene is not matched at one end of the junction; a read error may be the cause. This chain connects TRBV30 to TRBJ1-6; 7 positions agree with TRBD1. The germline V gene encodes CDR1 GTSNPN and CDR2 SVGIG (reference sequence). CDR3 size: 13 residues. DNA for the CDR3: TGTGCCTGGAGCGGGCAGGGGGACTCACCCCCCCACTTT. Translation: CAWSGQGDSPPHF.

The V and J genes are TRBV27 and TRBJ2-1; 9 positions agree with TRBD2. This CDR3 has 16 residues. Germline CDR1 is MNHEY and CDR2 is SMNVEV (reference sequence). The trim removed 6 bases at V and 8 bases at J, leaving 14 bases unmatched. The CDR3 loop reads CASSFKAPRGGDEQFF. CDR3 sequence (DNA): TGTGCCAGCAGCTTCAAAGCCCCGCGGGGGGGAGATGAGCAGTTCTTC.